Detailed here is one T cell receptor beta chain. Since a much larger clone is just one base distant, this may be a read error. Preparing the TCRbeta library involved the use of unique molecular identifiers. TCRdb called the PCR reads again in MiXCR, with one record for every CDR3 protein. The data contain 280,000 or so distinct CDR3 sequences, about 9.9% of them singletons. This sample is part of a study of T-cell reconstitution after alpha-beta-depleted transplantation in children. Germline CDR1 DFQATT, CDR2 SNEGSKA (reference sequence). The CDR3 extends over 14 amino acids. V was cut by 6 bases and J by 0 bases, with 13 bases left in between.

Sequenced here: peripheral blood, sampled 180 days after TCRalphabeta/CD19-depleted stem cell transplant. The TCR was taken from a male patient aged 2 to 10 who had a stem cell transplant for chronic granulomatous disease, so the T cells may come from the graft donor. V usage is TRBV20-1 and J usage is TRBJ2-3, with TRBD2 as a possible D gene (6 bases). The CDR3 DNA follows: TGCAGTGCGTTGACTAGACGTAGCACAGATACGCAGTATTTT. This codes for CSALTRRSTDTQYF.